This T cell receptor (beta chain) originates from a study of control samples from healthy donors and cancer patients. Here immunoSEQ multiplex PCR was the method, and the copy in TCRdb shows in-frame clones only, minus some. The profile shows about 130,000 clones, more than 85% of them singletons. The CDR3 runs to 13 residues. Germline values: CDR1 SGHTA, CDR2 FQGNSA. The ends were cut back, 5 bases at V and 4 bases at J, with 9 bases in the middle. This receptor was identified in a man aged 18 to 29 in good health. Sequencing input: blood. The chain links TRBV7-2 to TRBJ2-1; the D is unclear. CDR3 in amino acids: CASSNDAYNEQFF. DNA for the CDR3: TGTGCCAGCAGCAATGACGCTTACAATGAGCAGTTCTTC.